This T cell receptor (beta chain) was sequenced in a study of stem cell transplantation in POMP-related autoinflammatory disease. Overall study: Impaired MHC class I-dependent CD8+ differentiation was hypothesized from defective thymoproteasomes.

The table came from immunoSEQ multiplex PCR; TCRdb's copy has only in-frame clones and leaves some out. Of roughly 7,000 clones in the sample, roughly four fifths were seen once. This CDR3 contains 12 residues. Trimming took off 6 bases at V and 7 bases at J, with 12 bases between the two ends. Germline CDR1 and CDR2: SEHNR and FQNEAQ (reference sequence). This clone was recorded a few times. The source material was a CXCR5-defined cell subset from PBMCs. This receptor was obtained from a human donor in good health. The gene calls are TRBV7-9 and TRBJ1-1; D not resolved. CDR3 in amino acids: CASSDRANEAFF. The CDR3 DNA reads TGTGCCAGCAGTGATAGGGCTAATGAAGCTTTCTTT.